The rows below give T cell receptor beta chains drawn from one sample of a study of blood T cell repertoires in COVID-19. The assay was immunoSEQ multiplex PCR, and TCRdb's table has in-frame clones only and misses some. In the table there are over 130,000 clones, about nine tenths of which are singletons. Sequenced material: peripheral blood. The receptors here all came from a woman aged 55-69 years with active or convalescent COVID-19. CDR3s include the opening cysteine and the closing phenylalanine or tryptophan. A D gene is named only where the DNA matches it firmly. Clone size, where shown, is once, few, many, or a class for clones that have expanded.

TRBD2,TRBV2,TRBJ2-1,.,TGTGCCAGCAGCCGAGGGACTACCCATACGGGTGAGCAGTTCTTC,CASSRGTTHTGEQFF
.,TRBV5-1,TRBJ2-1,.,TGCGCCAGCAGCCCCGAGGGGGTCTTTAGCTCCTACAATGAGCAGTTCTTC,CASSPEGVFSSYNEQFF
.,TRBV19,TRBJ2-2,once,TGTGCCAGCGCGGACGGGGGGCCGGTAAAATGGGAGCTGTTTTTT,CASADGGPVKWELFF
TRBD2,TRBV5-1,TRBJ2-2,.,TGCGCCAGCAGCTTGGTTAGCGGGGTGAACACCGGGGAGCTGTTTTTT,CASSLVSGVNTGELFF
TRBD1,TRBV25-1,TRBJ2-2,once,TGTGCCAGCAGTGAATCGGGACAGGGGAGTTCCGGGGAGCTGTTTTTT,CASSESGQGSSGELFF
.,TRBV6-5,TRBJ1-5,.,TGTGCCAGCAGTAGGACAGTTTATAGCAATCAGCCCCAGCATTTT,CASSRTVYSNQPQHF
TRBD1,TRBV4-3,TRBJ2-3,.,TGCGCCAGCAGCCACCGTAATGGACAGGGGGCAGGAGATACGCAGTATTTT,CASSHRNGQGAGDTQYF
TRBD1,TRBV5-4,TRBJ2-2,.,TGTGCCAGCAGCCCGACAGGGGAGTACGCCGGGGAGCTGTTTTTT,CASSPTGEYAGELFF
.,TRBV6-2/TRBV6-3,TRBJ1-1,.,TGTGCCAGCAGCCCCTCTCGGGTCATGAACACTGAAGCTTTCTTT,CASSPSRVMNTEAFF
TRBD1,TRBV5-1,TRBJ2-1,few,TGCGCCAGCAGCTTGGCGGGACAGGGGTATGAGCAGTTCTTC,CASSLAGQGYEQFF
TRBD1,TRBV4-3,TRBJ1-1,few,TGCGCCAGCAGCCATGGACAGGGATTTGAAGCTTTCTTT,CASSHGQGFEAFF
.,TRBV9,TRBJ1-1,.,TGTGCCAGCAGCTGGGGGGGCTCATGGAACACTGAAGCTTTCTTT,CASSWGGSWNTEAFF
.,TRBV29-1,TRBJ2-3,.,TGCAGCGCCAAGGGCGGGAGCACAGATACGCAGTATTTT,CSAKGGSTDTQYF
TRBD1,TRBV14,TRBJ2-5,.,TGTGCCAGCAGCCAACTCGGGACAGTTAGTGAGACCCAGTACTTC,CASSQLGTVSETQYF
TRBD2,TRBV10-2,TRBJ2-5,.,TGCGCCAGCAGACCGGGACTAGCGGGGGGGCAGGAGACCCAGTACTTC,CASRPGLAGGQETQYF
.,TRBV10-3,TRBJ1-5,.,TGTGCCATCAGTGAGTCTGAAAATACTAATAGCAATCAGCCCCAGCATTTT,CAISESENTNSNQPQHF
.,TRBV9,TRBJ1-1,many,TGTGCCAGCAGCCTGGAGACGGACACTGAAGCTTTCTTT,CASSLETDTEAFF
.,TRBV10-2,TRBJ2-2,.,TGCGCCAGCAGTGAGGAGGGCGGGGAGCTGTTTTTT,CASSEEGGELFF
TRBD1,TRBV6-2/TRBV6-3,TRBJ1-5,once,TGTGCCAGCAGTCACGACAGGGTCCGTCAGCCCCAGCATTTT,CASSHDRVRQPQHF
TRBD1,TRBV18,TRBJ1-4,.,TGTGCCAGCTCGCAACCGGGACAGGGTGGTGAAAAACTGTTTTTT,CASSQPGQGGEKLFF
.,TRBV27,TRBJ1-1,.,TGTGCCAGCAGTTTATCGGCCCAGGTACTGACTGAAGCTTTCTTT,CASSLSAQVLTEAFF
TRBD1,TRBV7-9,TRBJ2-7,.,TGTGCCAGCAGTTGGACAGGGGGCGGCGACGAGCAGTACTTC,CASSWTGGGDEQYF
.,TRBV29-1,TRBJ1-5,.,TGCAGCGTTCATACCGGGGTGGGGCAGCCCCAGCATTTT,CSVHTGVGQPQHF
.,TRBV5-1,TRBJ1-2,.,TGCGCCAGCAGCTATTCGGGAAACGATGGCTACACCTTC,CASSYSGNDGYTF
TRBD1,TRBV19,TRBJ1-1,once,TGTGCCAGTGGAAAACAGGGGTCCGCCACTGAAGCTTTCTTT,CASGKQGSATEAFF
TRBD1,TRBV19,TRBJ1-1,.,TGTGCCAGTAGTAAGGGGGACAGGGGGCCCTACACTGAAGCTTTCTTT,CASSKGDRGPYTEAFF
.,TRBV5-5,TRBJ2-1,few,TGTGCCAGCAGCTCTCAGGGTACCGATGAGCAGTTCTTC,CASSSQGTDEQFF
TRBD1,TRBV19,TRBJ1-2,.,TGTGCCAGTAGTATGGGGCCTTGGACAGGCTTAAACTATGGCTACACCTTC,CASSMGPWTGLNYGYTF
.,TRBV6-1,TRBJ1-5,.,TGTGCCAGCAGTGAAATGGCATCCTTTGGCAATCAGCCCCAGCATTTT,CASSEMASFGNQPQHF
TRBD1,TRBV5-1,TRBJ1-4,.,TGCGCCAGCAGCGAAGCAGGGGGCGCGGGCGAAAAACTGTTTTTT,CASSEAGGAGEKLFF
.,TRBV7-9,TRBJ2-1,.,TGTGCCAGCAGCTCCCGGGCGGGGGCCTCCTACAATGAGCAGTTCTTC,CASSSRAGASYNEQFF
TRBD1,TRBV12-3/TRBV12-4,TRBJ1-3,.,TGTGCCAGCAGTTTAGCACAACAGGGGAGGCTATATTTT,CASSLAQQGRLYF
TRBD1,TRBV5-1,TRBJ2-3,few,TGCGCCAGCAGCTCCGGGACAGGAGGCACAGATACGCAGTATTTT,CASSSGTGGTDTQYF
TRBD2,TRBV7-7,TRBJ2-2,.,TGTGCTAGCAGCTCCCAGCGGGGGGGCACCGGGGAGCTGTTTTTT,CASSSQRGGTGELFF
TRBD2,TRBV5-1,TRBJ2-2,.,TGCGCCAGCAGCGTCGGACCGGGACTAGCGGGGGGGCGATTGTTCGGGGAGCTGTTTTTT,CASSVGPGLAGGRLFGELFF
.,TRBV18,TRBJ1-1,few,TGTGCCAGCTCACCAGTGAGACAGGTGAACACTGAAGCTTTCTTT,CASSPVRQVNTEAFF
TRBD1,TRBV5-6,TRBJ1-2,.,TGTGCCAGCAGCTTGGGGGACAGGGAGGGCTATGGCTACACCTTC,CASSLGDREGYGYTF
TRBD1,TRBV6-2/TRBV6-3,TRBJ1-1,.,TGTGCCAGCAGTCCCGGGACAGGGGGCGCAGAGGCTTTCTTT,CASSPGTGGAEAFF
.,TRBV6-5,TRBJ1-1,.,TGTGCCACTAGGTGGCAGGGTGTAGCTGAAGCTTTCTTT,CATRWQGVAEAFF
TRBD1,TRBV5-6,TRBJ1-3,.,TGTGCCAGCAGCGCAGGGCAGGGGGCTGGAAACACCATATATTTT,CASSAGQGAGNTIYF
TRBD1,TRBV29-1,TRBJ1-4,few,TGCAGCGTGATACAGGGGGGTGAAAAACTGTTTTTT,CSVIQGGEKLFF
.,TRBV3-1/TRBV3-2,TRBJ2-5,.,TGTGCCAGCAGCCAAGAATTTTCTGGGTTGTTGGGGCGAGAGACCCAGTACTTC,CASSQEFSGLLGRETQYF
.,TRBV5-1,TRBJ1-2,.,TGCGCCAGCAGCTTGGATTCCGGCTATGGCTACACCTTC,CASSLDSGYGYTF
TRBD2,TRBV9,TRBJ2-1,.,TGTGCCAGCAGCGTAGCCGGACTAGCGGGGGGCAATGAGCAGTTCTTC,CASSVAGLAGGNEQFF
.,TRBV7-6,TRBJ1-6,.,TGTGCCAGCAGCTTACAAGACGGGTCCCTCCACTTT,CASSLQDGSLHF
.,TRBV4-1,TRBJ1-1,once,TGCGCCAGCAGCCAAGTACAGGGTCAAAACACTGAAGCTTTCTTT,CASSQVQGQNTEAFF
TRBD2,TRBV3-1/TRBV3-2,TRBJ2-3,.,TGTGCCAGCAGCCGCGGGAGGGAACAATCTAGCACAGATACGCAGTATTTT,CASSRGREQSSTDTQYF
TRBD1,TRBV6-5,TRBJ1-2,.,TGTGCCAGCCGGCGACAGGGCCTTAACTATGGCTACACCTTC,CASRRQGLNYGYTF
TRBD1,TRBV25-1,TRBJ1-2,.,TGTGCCAGCAGTGGGACAGGAGGCTACACCTTC,CASSGTGGYTF
TRBD2,TRBV18,TRBJ2-5,once,TGTGCCAGCTCGCCGGGACTAAAAGAGACCCAGTACTTC,CASSPGLKETQYF
.,TRBV6-4,TRBJ1-2,.,TGTGCCAGCAGCGCTGTGGGCAGGGGTATCGTCTTCTATGGCTACACCTTC,CASSAVGRGIVFYGYTF
TRBD1,TRBV7-6,TRBJ1-3,.,TGTGCCAGCAGCCCAGGGACAGGGAGGGACTCTGGAAACACCATATATTTT,CASSPGTGRDSGNTIYF
TRBD1,TRBV4-3,TRBJ2-3,.,TGCGCCAGCAGCCGATACAGGGGCGTTCCAGATACGCAGTATTTT,CASSRYRGVPDTQYF
.,TRBV7-9,TRBJ1-6,.,TGTGCCAGCAGTCAGACTACAGGGAACAATTCACCCCTCCACTTT,CASSQTTGNNSPLHF
.,TRBV18,TRBJ2-1,.,TGTGCCAGCTCACCACCCTTAGCGGAGGCCTACAATGAGCAGTTCTTC,CASSPPLAEAYNEQFF